This entry describes one T cell receptor beta chain. Its antigen is not known. These data are taken from a study of identifying expanded T cells in peripheral blood. Findings and limits, study-wide: Approximately 2-week clone count variance significantly increased as total template count grew.

Collection occurred without any documented infections or immune events in donors. CDR3 length equals 13 residues. Germline values: CDR1 SGHTA, CDR2 FQGNSA. With 2 bases removed from V and 2 bases from J, the gap between germline ends came to 6 bases. Clones were read by immunoSEQ multiplex PCR, and TCRdb kept only the in-frame ones, dropping some. Of roughly 100,000 clones in the sample, roughly nine tenths were seen once. The chain carries TRBV7-2 and TRBJ2-5, with D uncertain. The sequenced sample was blood. The clonotype comes from a person aged 18 to 75 in good health. The DNA of the CDR3 is TGTGCCAGCAGCTTATTCGGGCAAGAGACCCAGTACTTC. Encoded protein: CASSLFGQETQYF.